Sequencing of this T cell receptor beta chain was carried out in a study of PD-L1 blockade in urothelial cancer (dated by TCRdb to 2017 to 2019). Notes on the research overall: All patients started therapy around 2014 and received atezolizumab 1,200 mg intravenously every 3 weeks. Under 30 patients had pretreatment blood TCR-seq, some 24 had at least one posttreatment blood collection, and some 24 had tumor TCR-seq. Durable clinical benefit was achieved by nine patients and was not achieved by 20 patients. Durable clinical benefit meant progression-free survival longer than 6 months, and TCR features were also tested against progression-free and overall survival. Twenty-five of 29 patients were males with bladder-origin urothelial cancer, and 18 of 29 reported a prior smoking history. Whole exome sequencing and RNA sequencing of pretreatment tumors were performed alongside TCR sequencing in the same patients. The study was an exploratory multi-omic analysis of somatic, immune and clinical correlates of response to PD-L1 blockade with atezolizumab in urothelial cancer. An ECOG performance status of 0 or 1 was recorded for the patients, and 0 to 3 prior chemotherapy regimens had been received by the patients. Blood samples were analyzed at two time points: 3 weeks after treatment start (second dose) and 6 weeks after treatment start. Blood samples gave a median of about 150,000 T cells and 82,636 unique TCRs, with a median clonality of approximately 0.078. Pretreatment tumor samples, along with matched peripheral blood collected serially before and after atezolizumab treatment, underwent TCR sequencing. Summary of the overall study and its limitations: Because the sample size was small (n ≈ 29) and many exploratory analyses were performed, the results are intended to be hypothesis-generating. Patients with durable benefit showed greater expansion of tumor-associated TCR clones in peripheral blood 3 weeks after starting treatment (n of about 20, p = 0.022). Improved progression-free and overall survival was found to be associated with pretreatment peripheral blood TCR clonality below the median.

As regards this clone: The antigen it recognizes is unknown. Per-nucleotide qualities are absent, and no much larger clonotype sits a single base away.

Per the publication, the time point label means: pretreatment peripheral blood. A total of under 35 patients with locally advanced or metastatic urothelial carcinoma, treated at Memorial Sloan Kettering on a trial protocol, made up the cohort. Peripheral blood mononuclear cells were collected pretreatment and during treatment, with between 1 and 8 total time points obtained per patient. The Qiagen DNeasy Blood extraction kit was used to purify genomic DNA from total PBMCs and from tumor samples. PBMCs were collected pretreatment and during treatment, and were isolated and stored as previously described. Synthetic TCR analog templates were spiked into each PCR to estimate absolute template abundance from read counts. The immunoSEQ assay used bias-controlled V and J gene primers to amplify TCRbeta CDR3 regions from genomic DNA. Sequencing of rearranged TCRbeta segments was performed at approximately 20X coverage. In the paper's pipeline: Sequencing errors were corrected by clustering, and CDR3s were annotated against IMGT so that V, D and J genes could be assigned. Only productive TCRbeta rearrangements were used in downstream analyses, excluding out-of-frame or stop-codon sequences. Clonality was computed as one minus Shannon entropy normalized by the log of the number of unique productive sequences. Clones differing between time points or between blood and tumor were identified using Fisher's exact test with Benjamini-Hochberg correction, with an adjusted p below 0.01 applied as the threshold. The source is immuneACCESS, and TCRdb retained only in-frame sequences with V and J called. Part of the clones is not carried over; for the studies checked, unresolved V genes explain less than half of this, and the remainder is unexplained. That table furnishes V, J and clone size, whereas the DNA furnished D and trimming. For this sample the table gives 95,000 to 100,000 clones, of which around 87% were detected only once. The biggest ten clones account for roughly 2% of the sample.

The origin of this receptor is a man aged 55 to 70 with urothelial cancer. This material consisted of PBMCs, taken around atezolizumab (anti-PD-L1) treatment.

The DNA sequence follows: TGTGCCAGCAGTTTGGGCGGGGTTAAGGTTTTCTTT. It specifies CASSLGGVKVFF. This sequence uses TRBV27 and TRBJ1-1, with the D segment identity uncertain. In the germline V gene (reference sequence), CDR1 corresponds to MNHEY and CDR2 to SMNVEV. From cysteine to phenylalanine, the CDR3 is 12 amino acids long. Kept here is only the CDR3 DNA, which spans 36 bases and is read in frame from base 1. The junction shows trimming of 3 bases on V and 13 bases on J, plus 15 bases between the germline ends.